The 29 T cell receptor beta chains in this list originate from one sample, sequenced in a study of blood T cell repertoires in COVID-19. TCRdb's table, derived via immunoSEQ multiplex PCR, lists solely in-frame clones and lacks some. The data contain approximately 110,000 clones, 65% to 90% of them singletons. The material sequenced was peripheral blood. The receptor set was obtained from a man aged 45 to 65 with acute or convalescent COVID-19.

The CDR3 DNA follows: TGTGCCAGCAGTGTTAACTACCGCACAGATACGCAGTATTTT. Translation: CASSVNYRTDTQYF. The chain carries TRBV2 and TRBJ2-3; no firm D call. CDR3 size: 14 residues. Trimming left V 4 bases short and J 1 base short, with 9 bases between. Germline V gene data show CDR1 as SNHLY and CDR2 as FYNNEI.

The V gene is TRBV12-3 or TRBV12-4, the J gene TRBJ1-2; D gene ambiguous. V shed 1 base and J shed 4 bases, with 7 bases lying between them. There are 13 residues in the CDR3. CDR3 amino acids: CASSLGPLYGYTF. Here the CDR3 DNA reads TGTGCCAGCAGTTTAGGGCCGCTCTATGGCTACACCTTC.

This clone was found a few times. This CDR3 reads CASSIQAHNEQFF. The CDR3, as DNA: TGTGCCAGTAGTATACAGGCCCACAATGAGCAGTTCTTC. The chain joins TRBV19 to TRBJ2-1; D is undetermined. The V gene's germline CDR1 is LNHDA and CDR2 SQIVND (reference sequence). The CDR3 totals 13 residues. V lost 2 bases and J 5 bases, leaving 7 bases between the germline ends.

The chain employs TRBV19 and TRBJ1-5; D is possibly TRBD1 (6 bases). This CDR3 region has 15 residues. The V end lost 3 bases, the J end lost 3 bases, and 12 bases lay between the germline ends. The V gene's germline CDR1 is LNHDA and CDR2 SQIVND (reference sequence). Here the CDR3 reads CASSMGQGSNQPQHF. As DNA, the CDR3 is TGTGCCAGTAGTATGGGGCAGGGGTCCAATCAGCCCCAGCATTTT.

V and J are TRBV7-9 and TRBJ1-1; unclear D gene. The CDR3 has 13 residues. From germline, CDR1 is SEHNR and CDR2 FQNEAQ (reference sequence). Between the trimmed V and J ends, which lost 8 bases and 0 bases, there was a span of 10 bases. The CDR3 spells CASLPTVNTEAFF. CDR3 sequence (DNA): TGTGCCAGCCTCCCCACAGTGAACACTGAAGCTTTCTTT.

In this sample, this clone turned up many times. The genes are TRBV19 and TRBJ1-5; D is unclear. Trimming stripped 6 bases from V and 5 bases from J, with 17 bases between. This CDR3 has 15 residues. Per germline, CDR1 LNHDA and CDR2 SQIVND (reference sequence). The CDR3 loop is CASSAGQEPYQPQHF. The DNA for the CDR3 is TGTGCCAGTAGCGCGGGTCAGGAGCCCTATCAGCCCCAGCATTTT.

This chain uses TRBV27 with TRBJ1-6; 8 nucleotides align to TRBD1. Germline assignment: CDR1 MNHEY and CDR2 SMNVEV (reference sequence). The ends lost 5 bases at V and 1 base at J; junction bases unmatched: 10. CDR3 length: 18 residues. The CDR3 loop is CASSRAGTGESYNSPLHF. CDR3 DNA: TGTGCCAGCAGTCGAGCCGGGACAGGAGAGTCCTATAATTCACCCCTCCACTTT.

V is TRBV11-2 and J is TRBJ2-1; 10 bases align to TRBD2. There are 16 residues in the CDR3. V shed 2 bases and J 2 bases; nucleotides not matched to a gene: 3. Germline values: CDR1 SGHAT, CDR2 FQNNGV. CDR3 in amino acids: CASSLFLAGAYNEQFF. In DNA, the CDR3 is TGTGCCAGCAGCTTATTTCTAGCGGGAGCCTACAATGAGCAGTTCTTC. Variable domain in full (rest from reference TRBV11-2 and TRBJ2-1): EAGVAQSPRYKIIEKRQSVAFWCNPISGHATLYWYQQILGQGPKLLIQFQNNGVVDDSQLPKDRFSAERLKGVDSTLKIQPAKLEDSAVYLCASSLFLAGAYNEQFFGPGTRLTVL.

V usage is TRBV6-5 and J usage is TRBJ1-1, with no clear D. Trimming pared 0 bases from V and 5 bases from J, leaving 13 bases between. The CDR3 contains 15 residues. Germline CDR1 MNHEY, CDR2 SVGAGI. The DNA of the CDR3 is TGTGCCAGCAGTTACTCGACGGGAGGAAGAACTGAAGCTTTCTTT. It translates to CASSYSTGGRTEAFF.

The chain combines TRBV28 with TRBJ2-3; a possible D gene is TRBD2 (6 bases). This CDR3 has 15 residues. The germline gives CDR1 MDHEN, CDR2 SYDVKM. Trimming took 6 bases from V and 5 from J, leaving 18 bases between them. The CDR3 spells CASSPVLARGDTQYF. The DNA for the CDR3 is TGTGCCAGCAGCCCGGTACTAGCTCGTGGAGATACGCAGTATTTT.

This clone was seen only a few times. J is TRBJ2-7 and V is TRBV2; D is perhaps TRBD1 (5 bases). The CDR3 contains 14 residues. Germline values: CDR1 SNHLY, CDR2 FYNNEI. The ends were cut back, 8 bases at V and 1 base at J, with 15 bases in the middle. For the CDR3, the DNA is TGTGCCAGCGCCAGGGATTGGGGTTCCTACGAGCAGTACTTC. Its translation: CASARDWGSYEQYF. Full variable domain (rest looked up from reference TRBV2 and TRBJ2-7): EPEVTQTPSHQVTQMGQEVILRCVPISNHLYFYWYRQILGQKVEFLVSFYNNEISEKSEIFDDQFSVERPDGSNFTLKIRSTKLEDSAMYFCASARDWGSYEQYFGPGTRLTVT.

This clone was seen only once. The chain is built from TRBV13 and TRBJ2-2, with TRBD2 as a possible D gene (6 bases). V was trimmed by 5 bases and J by 3 bases, leaving 13 bases between them. The CDR3 has 15 amino acids. The V gene's germline CDR1 is PRHDT and CDR2 FYEKMQ (reference sequence). The CDR3 spells CASSSRDSYTGELFF. CDR3 sequence (DNA): TGTGCCAGCAGCAGCCGGGACTCCTACACCGGGGAGCTGTTTTTT.

The rearrangement links TRBV5-1 to TRBJ1-1; TRBD1 is a possible D gene (6 bases). Trimming shortened V by 4 bases and J by 0 bases, and 19 bases separated the two germline ends. The germline gives CDR1 SGHRS, CDR2 YFSETQ. The CDR3 length is 17 residues. The CDR3 DNA is TGCGCCAGCAGCGGCACCCCGGGACATAGGCTGAACACTGAAGCTTTCTTT. It encodes CASSGTPGHRLNTEAFF.

The chain employs TRBV6-5 and TRBJ1-6; no firm D call. Germline V lookup: CDR1 MNHEY, CDR2 SVGAGI. CDR3 length equals 15 residues. The germline V and J ends were trimmed by 0 bases and 10 bases, with 13 bases remaining between them. The CDR3 region has the DNA TGTGCCAGCAGTTACTCGGAGAGCGGTAGCTCACCCCTCCACTTT. Encoded protein: CASSYSESGSSPLHF.

V and J are TRBV14 and TRBJ1-6, with 7 bases fitting TRBD1. With 2 bases clipped from V and 5 bases from J, the junction kept 3 bases outside the gene matches. CDR3 size: 15 residues. CDR1 is SGHDN and CDR2 is FVKESK in the germline V gene. CDR3 residues: CASSQPGTDNSPLHF. DNA for the CDR3: TGTGCCAGCAGCCAACCCGGGACAGATAATTCACCCCTCCACTTT.

The chain links TRBV3-1 (or the pseudogene TRBV3-2) to TRBJ1-1; maybe TRBD1 (5 bases). This CDR3 region has 13 residues. From germline, CDR1 is LGHDT and CDR2 YNNKEL (reference sequence). Trimming stripped 3 bases from V and 7 bases from J, with 12 bases between. CDR3: CASSHRQQGEAFF. The CDR3 nucleotides read TGTGCCAGCAGCCACCGTCAGCAGGGTGAAGCTTTCTTT.

J is TRBJ2-7 and V is TRBV19, with 11 bases matching TRBD1. Germline values: CDR1 LNHDA, CDR2 SQIVND (reference sequence). This CDR3 is 14 amino acids long. V shed 8 bases, J shed 7 bases, and the junction held 10 bases outside the gene matches. In DNA, the CDR3 is TGTGCCAGTTCACCTGGGACAGGGGGAGGGGAGCAGTACTTC. Encoded protein: CASSPGTGGGEQYF.

This clone was counted between two and nine times. V is TRBV27 and J is TRBJ1-6, with D tentatively TRBD1 (6 bases). Trimming removed 4 bases from V and 6 bases from J, with 19 bases in between. The germline gives CDR1 MNHEY, CDR2 SMNVEV (reference sequence). This CDR3 is 17 amino acids long. The CDR3 nucleotides read TGTGCCAGCAGTTCCAGGACAGCTCATCCCCTTAATTCACCCCTCCACTTT. Translated: CASSSRTAHPLNSPLHF.

This chain joins TRBV5-1 and TRBJ1-4; the D gene is possibly TRBD1 (5 bases). V was clipped by 4 bases and J by 2 bases, with 18 bases between them. The CDR3 loop spans 17 amino acids. Germline CDR1 SGHRS, CDR2 YFSETQ. The CDR3 DNA is TGCGCCAGCAGCCGGGAGGTCAGGGCTGGGACTAATGAAAAACTGTTTTTT. Translation gives CASSREVRAGTNEKLFF.

This sequence joins TRBV30 and TRBJ2-1; a weak D match, TRBD2 (6 bases). V was pared by 0 bases and J by 2 bases, with 11 bases between. This CDR3 has 15 amino acids. Per germline, CDR1 GTSNPN and CDR2 SVGIG (reference sequence). The CDR3 spells CAWSVLAGPYNEQFF. CDR3 DNA: TGTGCCTGGAGTGTACTGGCGGGGCCCTACAATGAGCAGTTCTTC.

The chain employs TRBV5-4 and TRBJ2-6, with TRBD1 as a possible D gene (6 bases). The V and J ends lost 4 bases and 2 bases respectively, with 13 bases between them. This CDR3 is 16 amino acids long. Germline V gene sequence: CDR1 SGHNT, CDR2 YYREEE (reference sequence). The CDR3 bases are TGTGCCAGCAGCACCAGGACAGCGCCTGGGGCCAACGTCCTGACTTTC. It encodes CASSTRTAPGANVLTF.

A single count supports this clone. Mismatch with germline at one junction end may stem from a read error. CDR3 sequence (DNA): TGTGCCAGCACTCCCCTCGGGACAGGGAACCCTCCCTACTTC. It specifies CASTPLGTGNPPYF. The rearrangement uses TRBV27 and TRBJ1-2; TRBD1 agrees at 9 bases. CDR1 is MNHEY, CDR2 SMNVEV, per germline (reference sequence). The CDR3 extends over 14 amino acids.

The chain has TRBV5-1 and TRBJ2-5; 11 bases are a match to TRBD2. The J segment lost 5 bases and the V segment lost 2 bases, leaving 5 bases of the junction unmatched. This CDR3 has 15 residues. The V gene's germline CDR1 is SGHRS and CDR2 YFSETQ. For the CDR3, the DNA is TGCGCCAGCAGCTTTGGGCCTAGCGGGAGGGAGACCCAGTACTTC. Amino acids: CASSFGPSGRETQYF.

The rearrangement links TRBV2 to TRBJ1-2; the D gene is possibly TRBD1 (5 bases). Trimming took off 7 bases at V and 4 bases at J, with 16 bases between the two ends. Germline values: CDR1 SNHLY, CDR2 FYNNEI. This CDR3 has 14 residues. The CDR3, as DNA: TGTGCCAGCAATCGCAGGGAAAGGGGCTATGGCTACACCTTC. This gives the protein CASNRRERGYGYTF. Drawing the rest from reference TRBV2 and TRBJ1-2, the complete variable domain is EPEVTQTPSHQVTQMGQEVILRCVPISNHLYFYWYRQILGQKVEFLVSFYNNEISEKSEIFDDQFSVERPDGSNFTLKIRSTKLEDSAMYFCASNRRERGYGYTFGSGTRLTVV.

V usage is TRBV10-3 and J usage is TRBJ2-5, with TRBD1 identical over 8 bases. The germline gives CDR1 ENHRY, CDR2 SYGVKD. V shed 0 bases and J 4 bases; nucleotides not matched to a gene: 4. The CDR3 spans 15 residues. The CDR3 loop is CAISESMTGVETQYF. In DNA, the CDR3 is TGTGCCATCAGTGAGTCCATGACAGGGGTAGAGACCCAGTACTTC.

The rearrangement uses TRBV9 and TRBJ2-1; 10 nucleotides align to TRBD2. J gave up 2 bases and V 0 bases, and 11 bases lay outside the gene matches. The CDR3 spans 19 residues. Germline V lookup: CDR1 SGDLS, CDR2 YYNGEE. The CDR3 coding sequence is TGTGCCAGCAGCGTAGCGGGGGAAGCGGGAGGGGGACCCTACAATGAGCAGTTCTTC. It is translated as CASSVAGEAGGGPYNEQFF.

The rearrangement links TRBV3-1 (or the pseudogene TRBV3-2) to TRBJ1-2; D is possibly TRBD1 (5 bases). Germline V gene data show CDR1 as LGHDT and CDR2 as YNNKEL (reference sequence). V lost 3 bases and J 1 base, leaving 12 bases between the germline ends. This CDR3 region has 15 residues. In DNA form, the CDR3 reads TGTGCCAGCAGCCACGGGGAGGGGTATAACTATGGCTACACCTTC. Amino acids: CASSHGEGYNYGYTF.

The rearrangement joins TRBV7-9 to TRBJ2-7; tentative D call: TRBD1 (6 bases). V gave up 6 bases and J gave up 4 bases, with 10 bases separating them. This CDR3 has 12 amino acids. The V gene's germline CDR1 is SEHNR and CDR2 FQNEAQ (reference sequence). This chain's CDR3 is CASSLQGYEQYF. The CDR3, as DNA: TGTGCCAGCAGTCTACAGGGTTACGAGCAGTACTTC. Full variable domain (missing parts from reference TRBV7-9 and TRBJ2-7): DTGVSQNPRHKITKRGQNVTFRCDPISEHNRLYWYRQTLGQGPEFLTYFQNEAQLEKSRLLSDRFSAERPKGSFSTLEIQRTEQGDSAMYLCASSLQGYEQYFGPGTRLTVT.

This clone has only a few counts. This sequence joins TRBV7-8 and TRBJ1-5; TRBD1 is a possible D gene (5 bases). Trimming shortened V by 0 bases and J by 4 bases, and 10 bases separated the two germline ends. The CDR3 consists of 15 residues. In germline, CDR1 is SGHVS, CDR2 FQNEAQ. The CDR3 DNA is TGTGCCAGCAGCTTAGCCGGCGGGGGAAATCAGCCCCAGCATTTT. Translating gives CASSLAGGGNQPQHF.